The 30 T cell receptor beta chains reported below all come from one sample, sequenced in a study of regulatory T cells in long-lasting Graves disease. Time point indicated: persistent/refractory GD, antithyroid drugs over 5 years with positive TRAb. PBMC-derived RNA was used for the TCR library. Library construction for TCR beta used iRepertoire HTBI primers and Arm-PCR of CDR3 regions. One entry per CDR3 protein, called by TCRdb with MiXCR from the multiplex PCR reads. The data contain roughly 360,000 distinct CDR3 sequences, 20% to 25% of them singletons. The material was peripheral blood mononuclear cells (PBMCs), obtained when the disease was refractory, from a patient treated with antithyroid drugs. Receptors originate from a woman aged 40 to 50 with Graves disease.

The rearrangement links TRBV5-1 to TRBJ2-1, with 9 bases matching TRBD2. With V trimmed by 3 bases and J by 4 bases, 5 bases remained unmatched. Germline CDR1 SGHRS, CDR2 YFSETQ. The CDR3 consists of 15 residues. Written as DNA, the CDR3 is TGCGCCAGCAGCTCAACTAGCGGGCCGTACAATGAGCAGTTCTTC. Translating gives CASSSTSGPYNEQFF.

This clonotype has only a few counts. The genes are TRBV6-1 and TRBJ2-1; possibly TRBD2 for D (9 bases). V shed 5 bases and J shed 5 bases, with 40 bases lying between them. CDR3 length: 23 amino acids. CDR1 is MNHNS, CDR2 SASEGT, per germline. The CDR3: CASSTREQGARGLARWGDNEQFF. The DNA of the CDR3 is TGTGCCAGCAGTACGCGAGAGCAGGGGGCGAGGGGACTAGCCCGATGGGGCGACAATGAGCAGTTCTTC.

The rearrangement joins TRBV19 to TRBJ2-7; possibly TRBD1 for D (6 bases). Germline V lookup: CDR1 LNHDA, CDR2 SQIVND (reference sequence). Between the trimmed V and J ends, which lost 10 bases and 2 bases, there was a span of 9 bases. CDR3 length: 11 residues. CDR3 in DNA: TGTGCCACAGGACAGCCCTACGAGCAGTACTTC. Translating gives CATGQPYEQYF.

The V and J genes are TRBV6-1 and TRBJ2-2; the D gene is possibly TRBD1 (5 bases). The CDR3 spans 15 residues. The V gene lost 7 bases and the J gene lost 4 bases, with 16 bases spanning the gap. Germline V gives CDR1 MNHNS, CDR2 SASEGT. DNA of the CDR3: TGTGCCAGCAATTTTAGGGGCCCCGGCACCGGGGAGCTGTTTTTT. Residues: CASNFRGPGTGELFF.

The chain uses TRBV11-2 and TRBJ2-2; the D is unclear. Germline V lookup: CDR1 SGHAT, CDR2 FQNNGV. Deletions cut 2 bases from V and 0 bases from J, with 7 bases between. This CDR3 contains 15 residues. The DNA of the CDR3 is TGTGCCAGCAGCTTACGAGTTACGAACACCGGGGAGCTGTTTTTT. Amino acid sequence: CASSLRVTNTGELFF.

On this clonotype itself: A much larger clone lies a single base off, so this may be a read error. The chain links TRBV2 to TRBJ1-2; D is uncertain. V lost 6 bases to trimming and J lost 5 bases, with 16 bases between them. Germline V gene lookup returns CDR1 SNHLY and CDR2 FYNNEI. The CDR3 runs to 14 residues. Written as DNA, the CDR3 is TGTGCCAGCAGGGCTGCCGGCTTCCCTTATGGCTACACCTTC. Its protein is CASRAAGFPYGYTF.

This clonotype was detected many times. The rearrangement joins TRBV11-2 to TRBJ1-2; D gene ambiguous. V dropped 5 bases and J dropped 2 bases, with 15 bases sitting between them. Germline V gene data show CDR1 as SGHAT and CDR2 as FQNNGV. This CDR3 spans 15 amino acids. CDR3 sequence reads: CASSKVSGRNYGYTF. The CDR3 region has the DNA TGTGCCAGCAGCAAGGTTTCGGGTAGGAACTATGGCTACACCTTC.

The chain uses TRBV2 and TRBJ2-1; D might be TRBD2 (6 bases). CDR3 length: 15 amino acids. Trimming cost V 2 bases and J 9 bases, with 17 bases left between them. CDR1 SNHLY and CDR2 FYNNEI come from the germline V gene. This chain's CDR3 is CASSEPLEGRGEQFF. CDR3 DNA: TGTGCCAGCAGTGAACCCCTGGAGGGACGAGGTGAGCAGTTCTTC. The entire variable domain, with the rest obtained from reference TRBV2 and TRBJ2-1, is as follows: EPEVTQTPSHQVTQMGQEVILRCVPISNHLYFYWYRQILGQKVEFLVSFYNNEISEKSEIFDDQFSVERPDGSNFTLKIRSTKLEDSAMYFCASSEPLEGRGEQFFGPGTRLTVL.

The chain joins TRBV7-9 to TRBJ2-7; TRBD1 aligns across 8 bases. In germline, CDR1 is SEHNR, CDR2 FQNEAQ (reference sequence). Trimming removed 4 bases from V and 0 bases from J; junction bases left unmatched: 5. The CDR3 is 15 residues long. The CDR3 protein is CASSSRQGTSYEQYF. In DNA, the CDR3 is TGTGCCAGCAGCTCGAGACAGGGGACCTCCTACGAGCAGTACTTC.

This clonotype was seen ten or more times. The chain recombines TRBV7-8 with TRBJ1-5, with D possibly being TRBD1 (5 bases). The CDR3 runs 15 residues. V lost 7 bases and J 6 bases, leaving 19 bases between the germline ends. The germline CDR1 and CDR2 sequences are SGHVS and FQNEAQ. The CDR3 DNA sequence: TGTGCCAGCACCACCCTGGGGCAGGGTGGTCAGCCCCAGCATTTT. Translated: CASTTLGQGGQPQHF.

This clonotype has a handful of counts. The gene calls are TRBV20-1 and TRBJ1-1; D uncertain. Deletions cut 4 bases from V and 0 bases from J, with 9 bases between. CDR3 length equals 13 residues. Germline lookup yields CDR1 DFQATT and CDR2 SNEGSKA (reference sequence). CDR3 loop: CSAIPQVNTEAFF. The CDR3 nucleotides are TGCAGTGCTATTCCGCAAGTGAACACTGAAGCTTTCTTT.

This clonotype showed up just a few times. The genes are TRBV2 and TRBJ2-2, with D unresolved. Trimming removed 8 bases from V and 1 base from J, with 5 bases in between. This CDR3 region has 12 residues. Germline loops: CDR1 SNHLY, CDR2 FYNNEI. The CDR3 loop is CASALNTGELFF. The CDR3 region has the DNA TGTGCCAGCGCGCTGAACACCGGGGAGCTGTTTTTT.

This clonotype was counted many times. The chain joins TRBV30 to TRBJ2-6, with D possibly TRBD2 on 6 matching bases. In germline, CDR1 is GTSNPN, CDR2 SVGIG (reference sequence). The CDR3 length is 16 residues. V lost 0 bases, J lost 2 bases, and 11 bases lay in between. CDR3 bases: TGTGCCTGGAGTGTACGGGGGATGACTGGGGCCAACGTCCTGACTTTC. Protein: CAWSVRGMTGANVLTF.

This clonotype was observed a few times. This rearrangement joins TRBV6-5 to TRBJ1-5; no reliable D call. Germline CDR1 is MNHEY and CDR2 is SVGAGI. The CDR3 extends over 17 amino acids. Trimming cost V 0 bases and J 0 bases, with 12 bases left between them. CDR3 sequence reads: CASSYSLRKYSNQPQHF. CDR3 bases: TGTGCCAGCAGTTACTCGCTTAGAAAGTATAGCAATCAGCCCCAGCATTTT.

This clonotype was seen a handful of times. This chain links TRBV28 with TRBJ2-1, with D maybe TRBD1 (6 bases). The germline V and J ends were trimmed by 2 bases and 9 bases, with 20 bases remaining between them. The CDR3 sequence is 16 residues long. Germline lookup yields CDR1 MDHEN and CDR2 SYDVKM. The CDR3 nucleotides read TGTGCCAGCAGTTTAAGGTTTTGGGGCAGGGGCGCTGAGCAGTTCTTC. Translating gives CASSLRFWGRGAEQFF.

For the CDR3, the DNA is TGCAGTGCTAGTCGATTTGACTTATCGGGAAACACCATATATTTT. It yields the protein CSASRFDLSGNTIYF. The chain joins TRBV20-1 to TRBJ1-3; D is unresolved. V lost 3 bases and J 4 bases, leaving 16 bases between the germline ends. The V gene's germline CDR1 is DFQATT and CDR2 SNEGSKA (reference sequence). The CDR3 runs to 15 residues.

This clonotype appeared many times. The chain joins TRBV6-1 to TRBJ1-1, with 7 bases aligning to TRBD1. The V segment lost 5 bases and the J segment 5 bases; nucleotides outside the gene matches: 5. The CDR3 loop spans 13 amino acids. CDR1 is MNHNS, CDR2 SASEGT, per germline. As DNA, the CDR3 is TGTGCCAGCAGTCAGGACAGGTGGACTGAAGCTTTCTTT. Protein sequence: CASSQDRWTEAFF.

This clonotype has just a few counts. The chain links TRBV2 to TRBJ2-7; 7 bases align to TRBD2. The CDR3 runs 15 residues. Germline CDR1 is SNHLY and CDR2 is FYNNEI. The J segment lost 4 bases and the V segment lost 7 bases, leaving 13 bases of the junction unmatched. The CDR3 loop is CASTEQIRGDYEQYF. CDR3 sequence (DNA): TGTGCCAGCACCGAACAGATCCGGGGGGATTACGAGCAGTACTTC.

This clonotype has a count of ten or more. The chain recombines TRBV19 with TRBJ1-1, with D unclear. Trimming removed 5 bases at V and 0 bases at J, with 7 bases between. Germline V gives CDR1 LNHDA, CDR2 SQIVND (reference sequence). The CDR3 is made up of 13 amino acids. CDR3 bases: TGTGCCAGTAGTGTCATCATGAACACTGAAGCTTTCTTT. It translates to CASSVIMNTEAFF.

This clonotype was detected a few times. The CDR3 region is CSARGGGGRWETQYF. CDR3 coding DNA: TGCAGTGCTAGGGGTGGCGGGGGGAGGTGGGAGACCCAGTACTTC. This chain uses TRBV20-1 with TRBJ2-5, with 8 nucleotides matching TRBD2. Germline V gives CDR1 DFQATT, CDR2 SNEGSKA (reference sequence). The CDR3 is made up of 15 amino acids. V gave up 3 bases and J gave up 5 bases; unmatched junction bases: 11.

This clonotype has more than one count but fewer than ten. The J gene is TRBJ2-5, the V gene TRBV7-9; no clear D. The V gene lost 4 bases and the J gene lost 5 bases, with 20 bases spanning the gap. The length of the CDR3 is 16 residues. From germline, CDR1 is SEHNR and CDR2 FQNEAQ (reference sequence). CDR3 sequence reads: CASSSLRRGDWETQYF. The CDR3 DNA follows: TGTGCCAGCAGCTCACTAAGACGTGGGGATTGGGAGACCCAGTACTTC.

CDR3 amino acids: CSAPTGTGAYEQYF. The CDR3 DNA follows: TGCAGTGCTCCGACCGGGACAGGGGCCTACGAGCAGTACTTC. This chain joins TRBV20-1 and TRBJ2-7; 10 nucleotides align to TRBD1. Germline CDR1 and CDR2: DFQATT and SNEGSKA (reference sequence). This CDR3 contains 14 residues. Trimming cost V 5 bases and J 2 bases; bases outside gene matches: 6.

Worth noting for this clonotype: One junction end disagrees with the germline gene, perhaps due to a read error. This chain connects TRBV5-1 to TRBJ2-2; perhaps TRBD1 as D (5 bases). The germline CDR1 and CDR2 sequences are SGHRS and YFSETQ. CDR3 length equals 15 residues. The CDR3 loop reads CASSLSPGSGGELFF. The DNA for the CDR3 is TGTGCCAGCAGCTTGTCCCCAGGGTCGGGCGGGGAGCTGTTTTTT.

This clonotype was detected many times. The chain is built from TRBV2 and TRBJ1-1; D unresolved. This CDR3 has 11 residues. Germline CDR1 reads SNHLY; CDR2 reads FYNNEI. V lost 6 bases, J lost 5 bases, and 7 bases lay in between. The chain's CDR3 is CASSRLTEAFF. The DNA of the CDR3 is TGTGCCAGCAGCAGACTAACTGAAGCTTTCTTT.

Many counts were recorded for this clonotype. The rearrangement joins TRBV7-2 to TRBJ1-4, with 10 bases that match TRBD1. Germline V gene lookup returns CDR1 SGHTA and CDR2 FQGNSA. The V and J ends lost 5 bases and 6 bases, in that order; junction bases with no gene match: 6. This CDR3 comprises 15 residues. CDR3 amino acids: CASSVYGTGDEKLFF. The DNA of the CDR3 is TGTGCCAGCAGCGTCTACGGGACAGGGGATGAAAAACTGTTTTTT.

There are many counts of this clonotype. This chain uses TRBV6-2 or TRBV6-3 with TRBJ2-7; no firm D call. Trimming cost V 5 bases and J 2 bases, with 7 bases left between them. Germline assignment: CDR1 MNHEY and CDR2 SVGEGT. The CDR3 is 12 residues long. The CDR3 reads CASSEGPYEQYF. DNA of the CDR3: TGTGCCAGCAGTGAAGGTCCCTACGAGCAGTACTTC.

The CDR3 DNA sequence: TGTGCCAGCAGCTTAGGAGTTGCAGGAACCGAAGAGACCCAGTACTTC. Encoded protein: CASSLGVAGTEETQYF. The chain employs TRBV7-9 and TRBJ2-5, with D unresolved. The CDR3 is 16 amino acids. The ends were cut back, 1 base at V and 3 bases at J, with 15 bases in the middle. Germline CDR1 SEHNR, CDR2 FQNEAQ (reference sequence).

This clonotype has a single count. The chain has TRBV10-2 and TRBJ1-4; 7 positions agree with TRBD1. This CDR3 spans 14 amino acids. Trimming removed 6 bases from V and 7 bases from J; junction bases left unmatched: 8. Looked up from germline, CDR1 is WSHSY and CDR2 is SAAADI. CDR3 nucleotides: TGCGCCAGCAGGGGGACAGAGCTTTCTGAAAAACTGTTTTTT. Translating it yields CASRGTELSEKLFF.

This clonotype was detected many times. The V call is TRBV10-3, the J call TRBJ2-2; a possible D gene is TRBD1 (7 bases). Trimming cost V 4 bases and J 5 bases, with 17 bases left between them. Per germline, CDR1 ENHRY and CDR2 SYGVKD. The CDR3 is made up of 16 amino acids. The CDR3 coding sequence is TGTGCCATCAGTGTTGGAGGGACAGAGGGGACCGGGGAGCTGTTTTTT. Translated, it gives CAISVGGTEGTGELFF.

This chain uses TRBV5-1 with TRBJ1-5; no clear D. The germline V gene has CDR1 SGHRS and CDR2 YFSETQ. The CDR3 is made up of 14 amino acids. Trimming removed 4 bases from V and 3 bases from J, with 11 bases in between. CDR3 in amino acids: CASSTEGVNQPQHF. Here the CDR3 DNA reads TGCGCCAGCAGCACGGAGGGAGTCAATCAGCCCCAGCATTTT.